The 9 T cell receptor beta chains below all came from one sample that was sequenced in a study of cytomegalovirus exposure and HLA in healthy donors. PCR amplification relied on 60 Vbeta primers (plus 13 Jbeta primers). Libraries were prepared by immunoSEQ multiplex PCR; TCRdb keeps only in-frame clonotypes and omits some of them. Altogether about 160,000 clones are present, approximately 78% being singletons, with the ten largest covering 3% to 3.5%. Sequencing input: PBMCs. The source of these receptors is a woman aged 40 to 55 in good health and CMV-seronegative.

This clone was seen a handful of times. Its ends do not fully match the called genes, so a read error is possible. The chain employs TRBV4-1 and TRBJ1-5; possibly TRBD1 for D (5 bases). In germline, CDR1 is MGHRA, CDR2 YSYEKL. The CDR3 runs 14 residues. The CDR3 here is CASSQLGRKQPQHF. CDR3 bases: TGCGCCAGCAGCCAATTGGGGCGCAAGCAGCCCCAGCATTTT.

The chain recombines TRBV6-6 with TRBJ1-2; 7 nucleotides line up with TRBD1. Germline loops: CDR1 MNHNY, CDR2 SVGAGI (reference sequence). The CDR3 extends over 12 amino acids. V gave up 5 bases and J gave up 7 bases; unmatched junction bases: 4. The CDR3 here is CASSDREVGYTF. The CDR3 DNA reads as TGTGCCAGCAGTGACAGGGAGGTTGGCTACACCTTC.

The table lists this clone with a count of one. The chain combines TRBV6-5 with TRBJ2-7; D unresolved. The V and J ends lost 6 bases and 5 bases respectively, with 17 bases between them. Germline CDR1 MNHEY, CDR2 SVGAGI. The CDR3 totals 14 residues. The DNA for the CDR3 is TGTGCCAGCAGACCTTCGACGGGTTTTGACGAGCAGTACTTC. It translates to CASRPSTGFDEQYF.

This chain connects TRBV4-1 to TRBJ2-3, with TRBD2 matching over 9 bases. After removal of 5 bases from V and 2 bases from J, the junction contained 8 bases not matched to a gene. The V gene's germline CDR1 is MGHRA and CDR2 YSYEKL. CDR3 length: 16 residues. The CDR3 DNA reads TGCGCCAGCAGCGATCTAGCGGGGATTCCCACAGATACGCAGTATTTT. Translation: CASSDLAGIPTDTQYF.

The rearrangement joins TRBV19 to TRBJ2-5; 7 bases agree with TRBD1. This CDR3 is built from 14 residues. V shed 4 bases and J 2 bases; nucleotides not matched to a gene: 4. The germline V gene encodes CDR1 LNHDA and CDR2 SQIVND (reference sequence). The CDR3 DNA sequence: TGTGCCAGTAGTACACAGGGGAAACAAGAGACCCAGTACTTC. It translates to CASSTQGKQETQYF.

J is TRBJ1-1 and V is TRBV6-1; D call uncertain. CDR3 length: 14 residues. V was shortened by 7 bases and J by 1 base, with 13 bases between the two germline ends. Germline CDR1 reads MNHNS; CDR2 reads SASEGT. CDR3 nucleotide sequence: TGTGCCAGCACCCCCCGCGTCGAGAACACTGAAGCTTTCTTT. Translation gives CASTPRVENTEAFF.

The V call is TRBV4-1, the J call TRBJ1-4; weak D call: TRBD1 (6 bases). Deletions cut 4 bases from V and 8 bases from J, with 17 bases between. This CDR3 has 15 residues. The germline gives CDR1 MGHRA, CDR2 YSYEKL. The DNA of the CDR3 is TGCGCCAGCAGCCGCGCCGGGACAAGTGGCGAAAAACTGTTTTTT. The encoded protein is CASSRAGTSGEKLFF.

The chain is built from TRBV21-1 and TRBJ2-7; the DNA was not compared with TRBD2, the D call given in the table. TRBV21-1 is labeled a pseudogene. CDR3 length: 15 residues. CDR3 nucleotide sequence: TGTGCCGGGGGGGTTTCGGGGTATATTCGCTACGAGCAGTACTTC. It is translated as CAGGVSGYIRYEQYF.

The chain uses TRBV11-3 and TRBJ2-2; maybe TRBD1 (6 bases). This CDR3 spans 15 amino acids. The germline V and J ends were trimmed by 1 base and 2 bases, with 8 bases remaining between them. Germline loops: CDR1 SGHNT, CDR2 YENEEA. In nucleotides, the CDR3 is TGTGCCAGCAGCTTAGCCGGGACAAACACCGGGGAGCTGTTTTTT. Translating it yields CASSLAGTNTGELFF.